These 18 T cell receptor beta chains originate from one sample sequenced in a study of CD8 T cells in ankylosing spondylitis. MiXCR, applied by TCRdb to the 5' RACE reads, yields one record per CDR3 protein. In the table there are around 340,000 distinct CDR3 sequences, approximately 14% of which are singletons. Sequencing input: blood, either unsorted or a sorted T cell fraction (not recorded which). The receptor source for this set is a male donor with ankylosing spondylitis or in good health (not recorded which).

In its sample, this clonotype was seen a few times. The CDR3 sequence: CSARDEQGAYEQYF. CDR3 DNA sequence: TGCAGTGCTAGAGATGAACAGGGGGCCTACGAGCAGTACTTC. This sequence joins TRBV20-1 and TRBJ2-7, with 8 bases that match TRBD1. The CDR3 runs 14 residues. Germline values: CDR1 DFQATT, CDR2 SNEGSKA (reference sequence). After removal of 0 bases from V and 2 bases from J, the junction contained 3 bases not matched to a gene.

This clonotype was observed at least ten times. This sequence joins TRBV12-3 or TRBV12-4 and TRBJ2-5; no clear D. Deletions cut 4 bases from V and 3 bases from J, with 15 bases between. The CDR3 consists of 15 residues. CDR3 in amino acids: CASSYRPGPEETQYF. CDR3 in DNA: TGTGCCAGCAGTTACCGGCCCGGGCCGGAAGAGACCCAGTACTTC.

The rearrangement uses TRBV27 and TRBJ1-6, with 7 bases fitting TRBD1. The ends lost 3 bases at V and 9 bases at J; junction bases unmatched: 5. CDR3 size: 14 residues. Germline V CDR1 and CDR2: MNHEY, SMNVEV (reference sequence). CDR3 bases: TGTGCCAGCAGTTTGGAACAGGGGAGTTCACCCCTCCACTTT. As protein: CASSLEQGSSPLHF.

This clonotype was recorded at least ten times. The chain employs TRBV6-2 or TRBV6-3 and TRBJ2-1, with a possible D match to TRBD2 (7 bases). Trimming removed 0 bases from V and 7 bases from J, with 13 bases in between. Germline CDR1 MNHEY, CDR2 SVGEGT. This CDR3 has 15 residues. CDR3 bases: TGTGCCAGCAGTTACTCGGGGGGGGGGCCGAATGAGCAGTTCTTC. As protein: CASSYSGGGPNEQFF.

Many counts were recorded for this clonotype. The rearrangement joins TRBV12-3 or TRBV12-4 to TRBJ2-3; TRBD2 aligns across 8 bases. V shed 5 bases, J shed 0 bases, and the junction held 1 base outside the gene matches. This CDR3 is 14 amino acids long. CDR3 region: CASSPSGSTDTQYF. CDR3 DNA: TGTGCCAGCAGTCCTAGCGGGAGCACAGATACGCAGTATTTT.

This clonotype was recorded a few times. The gene calls are TRBV20-1 and TRBJ2-3, with D possibly called TRBD1 or TRBD2 (5 bases each). Trimming took off 6 bases at V and 1 base at J, with 20 bases between the two ends. This CDR3 has 16 amino acids. CDR1 and CDR2 (germline): DFQATT, SNEGSKA (reference sequence). CDR3 sequence (DNA): TGCAGTGCGAAACCGGGGACGTTTATTCGCACAGATACGCAGTATTTT. Encoded protein: CSAKPGTFIRTDTQYF.

This clonotype was seen more than once but under ten times. The V gene is TRBV7-9, the J gene TRBJ2-1; TRBD2 aligns across 12 bases. Per germline, CDR1 SEHNR and CDR2 FQNEAQ (reference sequence). Trimming removed 6 bases from V and 7 bases from J; junction bases left unmatched: 10. CDR3 length: 16 amino acids. In DNA form, the CDR3 reads TGTGCCAGCAGAAAGACTAGCGGGAGTCTAAGGAATGAGCAGTTCTTC. Protein sequence: CASRKTSGSLRNEQFF.

This clonotype was detected a few times. This chain uses TRBV7-2 with TRBJ2-7, with D hard to call. Germline V gives CDR1 SGHTA, CDR2 FQGNSA. CDR3 length equals 14 residues. Trimming left V 8 bases short and J 3 bases short, with 17 bases between. CDR3 region: CASSPNRQDYEQYF. In nucleotides, the CDR3 is TGTGCCAGCTCACCAAATCGCCAAGACTACGAGCAGTACTTC.

The chain combines TRBV6-5 with TRBJ1-2; no reliable D call. CDR1 MNHEY and CDR2 SVGAGI come from the germline V gene. Trimming removed 0 bases from V and 8 bases from J, with 7 bases in between. This CDR3 has 12 residues. CDR3 DNA: TGTGCCAGCAGTTACTCGGGTTTAGGCTACACCTTC. Its protein is CASSYSGLGYTF.

The genes are TRBV10-2 and TRBJ2-1, with 13 bases that match TRBD2. The CDR3 length is 16 residues. The germline V gene has CDR1 WSHSY and CDR2 SAAADI. J gave up 6 bases and V 7 bases, and 9 bases lay outside the gene matches. The CDR3 reads CASNRTSGRLGNEQFF. CDR3 sequence (DNA): TGCGCCAGCAACCGGACTAGCGGGAGATTAGGCAATGAGCAGTTCTTC.

This clonotype was detected many times. This chain uses TRBV5-1 with TRBJ2-1; D is possibly TRBD1 (6 bases). Per the germline V gene, CDR1 is SGHRS and CDR2 is YFSETQ. V lost 3 bases and J 10 bases, leaving 8 bases between the germline ends. This CDR3 region has 11 residues. CDR3 in amino acids: CASSYGQEQFF. The CDR3 coding sequence is TGCGCCAGCAGCTACGGACAGGAGCAGTTCTTC.

This clonotype was seen a few times. V usage is TRBV11-3 and J usage is TRBJ2-1; perhaps TRBD1 as D (6 bases). The V end lost 6 bases, the J end lost 2 bases, and 14 bases lay between the germline ends. Germline V CDR1 and CDR2: SGHNT, YENEEA. CDR3 length: 15 residues. CDR3 sequence: CASRRGAGAYNEQFF. The CDR3 DNA follows: TGTGCCAGCAGGCGAGGGGCAGGGGCCTACAATGAGCAGTTCTTC.

This clonotype turned up a few times. In DNA form, the CDR3 reads TGTGCCAGCAGCCAAGGAAGGGAAGCTTTCTTT. It encodes CASSQGREAFF. The chain combines TRBV3-1 with TRBJ1-1; no definite D call. The CDR3 runs 11 residues. The germline CDR1 and CDR2 sequences are LGHDT and YNNKEL (reference sequence). V lost 1 base to trimming and J lost 8 bases, with 5 bases between them.

Ten or more counts support this clonotype. The chain combines TRBV12-3 or TRBV12-4 with TRBJ1-1; TRBD1 matches 9 bases. The CDR3 covers 14 residues. V lost 7 bases and J lost 5; bases outside the gene matches: 8. The CDR3, as DNA: TGTGCCAGCACCTCGACAGGGGGATTGACTGAAGCTTTCTTT. It specifies CASTSTGGLTEAFF.

The chain is built from TRBV6-1 and TRBJ2-1; unclear D gene. CDR1 and CDR2 (germline): MNHNS, SASEGT. The CDR3 length is 12 residues. The V end lost 1 base, the J end lost 9 bases, and 7 bases lay between the germline ends. The CDR3 loop reads CASSEGRFEQFF. Written as DNA, the CDR3 is TGTGCCAGCAGTGAAGGGCGATTTGAGCAGTTCTTC.

This clonotype was seen more than once but under ten times. This chain links TRBV11-2 with TRBJ1-2; D gene uncertain. The germline V and J ends were trimmed by 6 bases and 7 bases, with 12 bases remaining between them. Looked up from germline, CDR1 is SGHAT and CDR2 is FQNNGV. The CDR3 is 12 amino acids. Here the CDR3 reads CASSPTSGGYTF. The CDR3 nucleotides are TGTGCCAGCAGTCCGACCTCAGGTGGCTACACCTTC.

This clonotype was picked up many times. One end of the junction fails to match germline, which may point to a read error. The chain is built from TRBV4-2 and TRBJ2-1; the match to TRBD2 covers 13 bases. The length of the CDR3 is 16 residues. Germline CDR1 and CDR2: LGHNA and YNFKEQ. The DNA of the CDR3 is TGTGCCAGCAGCCAGGTGGGACTAGCGGGATACACTGAGCAGTTCTTC. Protein product: CASSQVGLAGYTEQFF.

This clonotype was seen a few times. The V gene is TRBV20-1, the J gene TRBJ1-1; 7 bases fit TRBD1. There are 15 residues in the CDR3. The trim removed 4 bases at V and 4 bases at J, leaving 12 bases unmatched. CDR1 and CDR2 (germline): DFQATT, SNEGSKA (reference sequence). CDR3 region: CSAKFNRGMFTEAFF. The CDR3 DNA is TGCAGTGCTAAATTTAACAGGGGTATGTTCACTGAAGCTTTCTTT.